Listed below are T cell receptor beta chains from one sample, sequenced in a study of somatic mutations in cytotoxic T cells in rheumatoid arthritis. Assay used: immunoSEQ multiplex PCR; TCRdb lists only in-frame clones, some missing. The sample carries about 29,000 clones, around 87% recorded once. Source material: CD8+ T cells sorted from blood. The receptors were sampled from an adult with rheumatoid arthritis. Both conserved end residues are part of each CDR3. A D gene is named only where the DNA matches it firmly. Rows may omit the clone size; those that give it use once, few, many or a size class.

>14|-|TRBV9|TRBJ1-2|-
TGTGCCAGCAGCGTAGGAGGGACGTTCTATGGCTACACCTTC
CASSVGGTFYGYTF
>16|TRBD2|TRBV28|TRBJ2-4|-
TGTGCCAGCAGTCGAAGTAGCGCGGGGGAGGGAAACATTCAGTACTTC
CASSRSSAGEGNIQYF
>13|-|TRBV9|TRBJ1-2|once
TGTGCCAGCAGCGTAGAGTATAACTATGGCTACACCTTC
CASSVEYNYGYTF
>13|-|TRBV28|TRBJ2-7|-
TGTGCCAGCAGTTTCGGGGGCTCCTACGAGCAGTACTTC
CASSFGGSYEQYF
>17|-|TRBV4-1|TRBJ1-3|-
TGCGCCAGCAGCCAGGCCCCAGGACAGCACTCTGGAAACACCATATATTTT
CASSQAPGQHSGNTIYF
>13|-|TRBV29-1|TRBJ1-1|-
TGCAGCGTTCGACTGCCTATGAACACTGAAGCTTTCTTT
CSVRLPMNTEAFF
>13|TRBD1|TRBV30|TRBJ2-7|few
TGTGCCTGGAGTTGGGGACAGGGGTACGAGCAGTACTTC
CAWSWGQGYEQYF
>15|TRBD1|TRBV7-6|TRBJ2-7|-
TGTGCCAGCAGCGCAGAGACAGGGCACTCCTACGAGCAGTACTTC
CASSAETGHSYEQYF
>14|-|TRBV15|TRBJ1-1|-
TGTGCCACCAGCAGAGACCGGGGGGCCACTGAAGCTTTCTTT
CATSRDRGATEAFF
>12|TRBD1|TRBV5-4|TRBJ2-7|few
TGTGCCAGCAGGGGGGACAGGGGCGAGCAGTACTTC
CASRGDRGEQYF
>14|-|TRBV29-1|TRBJ2-1|-
TGCAGCGTTGAGGCCGGGGCCGCGTACAATGAGCAGTTCTTC
CSVEAGAAYNEQFF
>15|TRBD2|TRBV30|TRBJ2-7|-
TGTGCCTGGAGTGTAAGCGGGACCGTAACCTACGAGCAGTACTTC
CAWSVSGTVTYEQYF
>14|-|TRBV30|TRBJ2-3|-
TGTGCCTGGAGTGTACTAGCCTACTCAGATACGCAGTATTTT
CAWSVLAYSDTQYF
>15|TRBD1|TRBV30|TRBJ1-2|-
TGTGCCTGCTCCGGGACAGGGGGCGTAAACTATGGCTACACCTTC
CACSGTGGVNYGYTF
>17|-|TRBV2|TRBJ1-3|-
TGTGTCAGCAGTGGGGGACCCCCCGTCGGCTCTGGAAACACCATATATTTT
CVSSGGPPVGSGNTIYF
>13|-|TRBV5-5|TRBJ1-2|-
TGTGCCAGCAGCTTTAGCCGAGGCTATGGCTACACCTTC
CASSFSRGYGYTF
>12|-|TRBV5-6|TRBJ2-3|-
TGTGCCAGCAGCTCGGTGTCTAGTACGCAGTATTTT
CASSSVSSTQYF
>13|-|TRBV27|TRBJ1-1|-
TGTGCCAGCAGTTCATGGGAGAGGACTGAAGCTTTCTTT
CASSSWERTEAFF
>17|TRBD1|TRBV29-1|TRBJ1-1|-
TGCAGCGTTACTAAATTCCGGGACAGGGGGTTGTACACTGAAGCTTTCTTT
CSVTKFRDRGLYTEAFF
>12|-|TRBV29-1|TRBJ2-3|-
TGCAGCTCGCGTATCCGGACAGATACGCAGTATTTT
CSSRIRTDTQYF
>16|TRBD1|TRBV14|TRBJ2-3|-
TGTGCCAGCAGCCGAACGGGACAGGGTATCACAGATACGCAGTATTTT
CASSRTGQGITDTQYF
>15|TRBD2|TRBV9|TRBJ2-5|-
TGTGCCAGCAGCGCCCCGGGACTAGCGGAAGAGACCCAGTACTTC
CASSAPGLAEETQYF
>15|-|TRBV9|TRBJ2-3|-
TGTGCCAGCAGCGTAGAAGGAAGGGGAAAAGATACGCAGTATTTT
CASSVEGRGKDTQYF
>16|-|TRBV10-3|TRBJ2-3|-
TGTGCCATCAGTTTCTTCCAGGACTCCGGCACAGATACGCAGTATTTT
CAISFFQDSGTDTQYF
>14|TRBD1|TRBV6-5|TRBJ2-7|-
TGTGCCAGCAGTTACGGGCAGGGGGCGCTGGAGCAGTACTTC
CASSYGQGALEQYF
>13|TRBD1|TRBV27|TRBJ2-1|once
TGTGCCAGCAGTTTAAACAGGGGGAATGAGCAGTTCTTC
CASSLNRGNEQFF
>16|TRBD2|TRBV7-6|TRBJ2-2|once
TGTGCCAGCAGTCTTGATAGCGGGGGGGCCGCCGGGGAGCTGTTTTTT
CASSLDSGGAAGELFF
>13|TRBD2|TRBV27|TRBJ2-7|-
TGTGCCAGCAGGCTAGCGGGGGGGCTTGAGCAGTACTTC
CASRLAGGLEQYF
>13|-|TRBV5-4|TRBJ1-6|large
TGTGCCAGCAGCCCGGCGGGCAATTCACCCCTCCACTTT
CASSPAGNSPLHF
>12|-|TRBV2|TRBJ1-1|few
TGTGCCAGCAGTGGTACGGGAACTGAAGCTTTCTTT
CASSGTGTEAFF
>11|-|TRBV14|TRBJ2-1|-
TGTGCCAGCAGCCAGGGAAATGAGCAGTTCTTC
CASSQGNEQFF
>19|TRBD1|TRBV9|TRBJ1-2|-
TGTGCCAGCAGCCGGTCGACGCCGGGACAGGGAGATACTAACTATGGCTACACCTTC
CASSRSTPGQGDTNYGYTF
>12|-|TRBV5-1|TRBJ1-3|-
TGCGCCAGCAGCTTGGCAGGGGACACCATATATTTT
CASSLAGDTIYF
>14|-|TRBV28|TRBJ1-4|-
TGTGCCAGCAGTTTCTTACAGGACGGTGAAAAACTGTTTTTT
CASSFLQDGEKLFF
>18|TRBD2|TRBV28|TRBJ2-1|once
TGTGCCAGCAGTGTGGGACTAGCGGTGCGAGGCTCCTACAATGAGCAGTTCTTC
CASSVGLAVRGSYNEQFF
>15|-|TRBV21-1|TRBJ2-7|-
TGTGCCAGCAGCGACCCTGACAGGGTAGCATACGAGCAGTACTTC
CASSDPDRVAYEQYF
>16|-|TRBV2|TRBJ1-3|-
TGTGCCAGCAGTCTGCAAATAGGGAGGGTTGGAAACACCATATATTTT
CASSLQIGRVGNTIYF
>11|-|TRBV4-3|TRBJ2-2|-
TGCGCCAGCTCAGGAACCGGGGAGCTGTTTTTT
CASSGTGELFF
>13|-|TRBV2|TRBJ2-7|-
TGTGCCAGCAGTGAGTTACAGCCCTACGAGCAGTACTTC
CASSELQPYEQYF
>17|-|TRBV29-1|TRBJ2-1|-
TGCAGCGTTGATGGGGCCAGGGGGGCCATCTACCACAATGAGCAGTTCTTC
CSVDGARGAIYHNEQFF
>15|TRBD1|TRBV7-3|TRBJ1-4|once
TGTGCCAGCCTCACAGGGGGCGCGGTTAATGAAAAACTGTTTTTT
CASLTGGAVNEKLFF
>16|-|TRBV6-5|TRBJ2-2|-
TGTGCCAGCAGTTACTCTGCGACAGGGAGGACCGGGGAGCTGTTTTTT
CASSYSATGRTGELFF
>14|TRBD1|TRBV19|TRBJ2-7|-
TGTGCCAGTAGTATCGCCCACAGGGGCCGCGAGCAGTACTTC
CASSIAHRGREQYF
>15|-|TRBV6-1|TRBJ1-4|-
TGTGCCAGCAGTGATTTCTGGGGCGAGAGCGAAAAACTGTTTTTT
CASSDFWGESEKLFF
>16|-|TRBV27|TRBJ2-1|-
TGTGCCAGCAGTTTAGGCTGGCCGGACTCCTACAATGAGCAGTTCTTC
CASSLGWPDSYNEQFF
>14|-|TRBV6-5|TRBJ2-1|-
TGTGCCAGCAGTTACTCGTCCTCGTACGATGAGCAGTTCTTC
CASSYSSSYDEQFF
>11|-|TRBV19|TRBJ2-1|-
TGTGCCAGTAGCGATCCGGGAAGCCAGTTCTTC
CASSDPGSQFF
>14|TRBD1|TRBV4-1|TRBJ1-1|-
TGCGCCAGCAGCCAAGAATTGACAGGGCTGAGCGCTTTCTTT
CASSQELTGLSAFF
>14|-|TRBV30|TRBJ2-1|-
TGTGCCTTTCGGGGGGCGGGAGCAAGGAATGAGCAGTTCTTC
CAFRGAGARNEQFF
>13|-|TRBV6-6|TRBJ2-7|-
TGTGCCAGCAGTTACGTGGCCTTCGACGAGCAGTACTTC
CASSYVAFDEQYF
>13|-|TRBV6-4|TRBJ1-1|-
TGTGCCAGCAGTGACTCGGGGGGGACTGAAGCTTTCTTT
CASSDSGGTEAFF
>15|-|TRBV29-1|TRBJ1-1|-
TGCAGCGTTGACGGCAGGGGCGAGCCGAACACTGAAGCTTTCTTT
CSVDGRGEPNTEAFF